The 18 T cell receptor beta chains reported below all come from one sample, sequenced in a study of cytomegalovirus exposure and HLA in healthy donors. PCR employed 60 Vbeta and 13 Jbeta primers. Libraries were prepared by immunoSEQ multiplex PCR; TCRdb keeps only in-frame clonotypes and omits some of them. The sample consists of fewer than 250,000 clones, over 65% of them appearing once. What was sequenced was PBMCs. The receptors derive from a man younger than 35 in good health and CMV-seronegative.

CDR3 amino acids: CASSPLGALTDTQYF. CDR3 coding DNA: TGTGCCAGCAGCCCCCTAGGGGCTCTGACAGATACGCAGTATTTT. V gene TRBV5-8 combines with J gene TRBJ2-3; tentatively, D is TRBD1 (5 bases). V lost 4 bases to trimming and J lost 3 bases, with 15 bases between them. From germline, CDR1 is SGHTS and CDR2 YDEGEE. CDR3 length equals 15 residues.

The V gene is TRBV9, the J gene TRBJ2-2, with TRBD2 identical over 12 bases. Germline values: CDR1 SGDLS, CDR2 YYNGEE. CDR3 length equals 16 residues. V trimming: 3 bases; J trimming: 7 bases; junction bases outside the gene matches: 7. CDR3 DNA sequence: TGTGCCAGCAGCGCAACTAGCGGGAGGTACAGCGGGGAGCTGTTTTTT. It is translated as CASSATSGRYSGELFF.

Details on this clone: At one boundary the junction diverges from the germline segment, which might be a read error. The chain couples TRBV27 to TRBJ2-3; D remains unclear. Germline CDR1 reads MNHEY; CDR2 reads SMNVEV (reference sequence). This CDR3 is 11 amino acids long. The CDR3, as DNA: TGTGCCAGCAGTTTACGAGATGCGCAGTATTTT. It yields the protein CASSLRDAQYF.

This clone was detected only a few times. The chain has TRBV12-5 and TRBJ2-7; 8 bases agree with TRBD1. The CDR3 sequence is 14 residues long. Germline assignment: CDR1 LGHNT and CDR2 FRNRAP. V lost 7 bases to trimming and J lost 1 base; unmatched junction nucleotides: 6. CDR3 sequence: CASAGQGPSYEQYF. CDR3 nucleotides: TGTGCTAGTGCCGGACAGGGTCCATCCTACGAGCAGTACTTC. Full variable domain (outside the CDR3, taken from reference TRBV12-5 and TRBJ2-7): DARVTQTPRHKVTEMGQEVTMRCQPILGHNTVFWYRQTMMQGLELLAYFRNRAPLDDSGMPKDRFSAEMPDATLATLKIQPSEPRDSAVYFCASAGQGPSYEQYFGPGTRLTVT.

The chain recombines TRBV7-9 with TRBJ1-5; 8 bases align to TRBD1. Germline V gene lookup returns CDR1 SEHNR and CDR2 FQNEAQ (reference sequence). V gave up 0 bases and J gave up 6 bases; unmatched junction bases: 4. The CDR3 loop spans 15 amino acids. The DNA for the CDR3 is TGTGCCAGCAGCTTAGCCTCGGGACAGGTTCAGCCCCAGCATTTT. It yields the protein CASSLASGQVQPQHF.

This clone was seen only once. This sequence joins TRBV18 and TRBJ2-5; possibly TRBD1 for D (5 bases). The CDR3 has 12 residues. The V and J ends lost 5 bases and 4 bases respectively, with 8 bases between them. The germline gives CDR1 KGHSH, CDR2 LQKENI. CDR3 residues: CASSNQGETQYF. CDR3 bases: TGTGCCAGCTCAAACCAGGGAGAGACCCAGTACTTC.

V is TRBV6-6 and J is TRBJ1-4; TRBD1 might be the D (5 bases). Germline V gene data show CDR1 as MNHNY and CDR2 as SVGAGI (reference sequence). V was trimmed by 5 bases and J by 5 bases, leaving 15 bases between them. The CDR3 length is 15 residues. The CDR3 DNA is TGTGCCAGCAGTGACCCGACGGGGGGGAATGAAAAACTGTTTTTT. Its protein product is CASSDPTGGNEKLFF.

The chain links TRBV28 to TRBJ1-1; D unresolved. The CDR3 extends over 13 amino acids. Per the germline V gene, CDR1 is MDHEN and CDR2 is SYDVKM. The germline V and J ends were trimmed by 6 bases and 11 bases, with 19 bases remaining between them. This CDR3 is CASSDVGQVLAFF. The CDR3 coding sequence is TGTGCCAGCAGCGACGTTGGGCAGGTACTGGCTTTCTTT.

The chain combines TRBV2 with TRBJ1-2, with D perhaps TRBD1 (5 bases). V shed 9 bases and J shed 0 bases, with 14 bases lying between them. Germline V gene lookup returns CDR1 SNHLY and CDR2 FYNNEI. CDR3 length: 14 amino acids. CDR3 DNA: TGTGCCAGGGGACTGACGGAACCTAACTATGGCTACACCTTC. Translated: CARGLTEPNYGYTF.

Only a few counts were recorded for this clone. This chain connects TRBV19 to TRBJ2-2, with D unclear. The germline V gene has CDR1 LNHDA and CDR2 SQIVND (reference sequence). V was clipped by 3 bases and J by 5 bases, with 4 bases between them. This CDR3 is built from 12 residues. The CDR3 sequence is CASSIGTGELFF. CDR3 DNA: TGTGCCAGTAGTATCGGGACCGGGGAGCTGTTTTTT.

This clone was seen a few times. V is TRBV5-4 and J is TRBJ1-5; D not certain. The ends were cut back, 2 bases at V and 7 bases at J, with 16 bases in the middle. This CDR3 has 15 residues. Germline CDR1 is SGHNT and CDR2 is YYREEE (reference sequence). The CDR3 coding sequence is TGTGCCAGCAGCTTCGTCGCGGGTATGGAACAGCCCCAGCATTTT. Its protein is CASSFVAGMEQPQHF.

The chain combines TRBV10-1 with TRBJ2-7; 11 bases are shared with TRBD1. CDR1 and CDR2 (germline): WNHNN, SYGVQD (reference sequence). Unmatched junction bases numbered 0, after V lost 2 bases and J lost 6 bases. The CDR3 length is 13 residues. CDR3 amino acids: CASSEGQGAEQYF. CDR3 nucleotides: TGCGCCAGCAGTGAGGGACAGGGGGCCGAGCAGTACTTC.

The chain couples TRBV9 to TRBJ2-3; TRBD1 might be the D (5 bases). CDR1 and CDR2 from the germline V gene are SGDLS and YYNGEE. Trimming removed 3 bases at V and 2 bases at J, with 13 bases between. The CDR3 is 15 residues long. The CDR3 sequence: CASSGISGFTDTQYF. The CDR3 DNA reads TGTGCCAGCAGCGGGATTTCAGGGTTCACAGATACGCAGTATTTT. Combining the CDR3 with reference TRBV9 and TRBJ2-3 gives the whole variable domain DSGVTQTPKHLITATGQRVTLRCSPRSGDLSVYWYQQSLDQGLQFLIQYYNGEERAKGNILERFSAQQFPDLHSELNLSSLELGDSALYFCASSGISGFTDTQYFGPGTRLTVL.

The chain combines TRBV6-5 with TRBJ1-2, with 7 bases lining up with TRBD1. V trimming: 7 bases; J trimming: 6 bases; junction bases outside the gene matches: 14. Per germline, CDR1 MNHEY and CDR2 SVGAGI. CDR3 length equals 15 residues. CDR3 region: CASTFRQGRYDGYTF. As DNA, the CDR3 is TGTGCCAGCACTTTCCGACAGGGACGATATGATGGCTACACCTTC.

J is TRBJ2-1 and V is TRBV30; TRBD2 matches 9 bases. This CDR3 is built from 16 residues. V trimming: 2 bases; J trimming: 1 base; junction bases outside the gene matches: 6. Germline lookup yields CDR1 GTSNPN and CDR2 SVGIG (reference sequence). The CDR3 region has the DNA TGTGCCTGGAGTCCCTATACTAGCGGGTCCTACAATGAGCAGTTCTTC. Its protein product is CAWSPYTSGSYNEQFF.

V gene TRBV28 combines with J gene TRBJ1-5; D gene ambiguous. V shed 3 bases and J shed 6 bases, with 6 bases lying between them. This CDR3 spans 12 amino acids. Germline assignment: CDR1 MDHEN and CDR2 SYDVKM. CDR3 region: CASSFVPQPQHF. The CDR3 DNA follows: TGTGCCAGCAGTTTCGTTCCTCAGCCCCAGCATTTT.

The V and J genes are TRBV29-1 and TRBJ1-1, with D possibly matching TRBD1 (5 bases). The germline V gene encodes CDR1 SQVTM and CDR2 ANQGSEA. With 3 bases removed from V and 1 base from J, the gap between germline ends came to 12 bases. The CDR3 is 14 residues long. CDR3 amino acids: CSVDVQGRNTEAFF. As DNA, the CDR3 is TGCAGCGTTGACGTCCAGGGTAGGAACACTGAAGCTTTCTTT.

V and J are TRBV2 and TRBJ2-5; 8 bases are a match to TRBD2. After removal of 3 bases from V and 5 bases from J, the junction contained 5 bases not matched to a gene. CDR3 length: 14 residues. The germline V gene encodes CDR1 SNHLY and CDR2 FYNNEI. For the CDR3, the DNA is TGTGCCAGCAGTGACGGGACTAGTATTGAGACCCAGTACTTC. Protein sequence: CASSDGTSIETQYF.